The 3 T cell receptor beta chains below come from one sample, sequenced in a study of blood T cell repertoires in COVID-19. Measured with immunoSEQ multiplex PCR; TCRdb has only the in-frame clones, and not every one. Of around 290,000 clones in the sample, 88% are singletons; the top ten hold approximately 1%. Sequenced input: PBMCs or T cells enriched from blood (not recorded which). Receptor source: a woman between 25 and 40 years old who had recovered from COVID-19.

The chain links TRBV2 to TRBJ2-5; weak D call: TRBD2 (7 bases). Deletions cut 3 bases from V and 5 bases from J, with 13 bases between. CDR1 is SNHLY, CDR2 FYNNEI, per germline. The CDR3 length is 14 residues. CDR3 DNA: TGTGCCAGCAGTGAGAGGACTAGGGGGGAGACCCAGTACTTC. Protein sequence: CASSERTRGETQYF. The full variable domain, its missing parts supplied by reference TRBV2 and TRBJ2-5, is EPEVTQTPSHQVTQMGQEVILRCVPISNHLYFYWYRQILGQKVEFLVSFYNNEISEKSEIFDDQFSVERPDGSNFTLKIRSTKLEDSAMYFCASSERTRGETQYFGPGTRLLVL.

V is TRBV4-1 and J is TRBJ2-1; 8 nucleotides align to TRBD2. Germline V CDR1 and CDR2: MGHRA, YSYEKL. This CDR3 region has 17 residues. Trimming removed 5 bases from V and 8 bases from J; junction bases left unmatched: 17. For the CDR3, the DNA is TGCGCCAGCAGCTACGGCCCCAGCGGGAGTTTGTTACATGAGCAGTTCTTC. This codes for CASSYGPSGSLLHEQFF.

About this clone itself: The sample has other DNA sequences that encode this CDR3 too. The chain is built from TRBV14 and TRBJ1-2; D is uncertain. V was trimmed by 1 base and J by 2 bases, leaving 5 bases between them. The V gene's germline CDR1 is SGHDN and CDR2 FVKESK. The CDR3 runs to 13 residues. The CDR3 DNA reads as TGTGCCAGCAGCCAAGGGGCGAACTATGGCTACACCTTC. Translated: CASSQGANYGYTF.